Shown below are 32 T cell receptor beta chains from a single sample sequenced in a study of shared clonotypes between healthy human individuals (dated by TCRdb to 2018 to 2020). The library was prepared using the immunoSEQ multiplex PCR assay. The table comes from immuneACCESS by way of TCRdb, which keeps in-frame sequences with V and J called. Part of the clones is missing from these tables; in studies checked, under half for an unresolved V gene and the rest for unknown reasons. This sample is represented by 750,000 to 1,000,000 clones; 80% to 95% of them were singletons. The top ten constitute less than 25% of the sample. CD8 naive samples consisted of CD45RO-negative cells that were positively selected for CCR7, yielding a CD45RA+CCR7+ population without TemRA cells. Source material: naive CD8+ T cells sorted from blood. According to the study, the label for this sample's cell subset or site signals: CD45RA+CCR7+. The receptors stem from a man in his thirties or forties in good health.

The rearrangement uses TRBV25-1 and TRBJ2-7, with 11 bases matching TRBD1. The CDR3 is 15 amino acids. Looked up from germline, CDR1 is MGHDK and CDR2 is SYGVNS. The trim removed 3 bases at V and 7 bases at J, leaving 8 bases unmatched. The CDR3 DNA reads TGTGCCAGCAGTGAGGACTCGGGACAGGGGGAAGAGCAGTACTTC. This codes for CASSEDSGQGEEQYF.

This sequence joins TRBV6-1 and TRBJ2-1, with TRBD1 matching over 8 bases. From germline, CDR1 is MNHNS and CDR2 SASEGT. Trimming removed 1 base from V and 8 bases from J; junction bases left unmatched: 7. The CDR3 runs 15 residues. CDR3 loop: CASSEGSGGLYEQFF. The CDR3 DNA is TGTGCCAGCAGTGAAGGGTCAGGGGGCCTCTATGAGCAGTTCTTC.

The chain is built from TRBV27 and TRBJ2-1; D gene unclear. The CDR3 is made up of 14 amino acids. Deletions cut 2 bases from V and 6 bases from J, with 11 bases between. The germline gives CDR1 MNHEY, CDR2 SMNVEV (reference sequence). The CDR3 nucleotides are TGTGCCAGCAGTTTACCTGGACCGCTCAATGAGCAGTTCTTC. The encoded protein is CASSLPGPLNEQFF.

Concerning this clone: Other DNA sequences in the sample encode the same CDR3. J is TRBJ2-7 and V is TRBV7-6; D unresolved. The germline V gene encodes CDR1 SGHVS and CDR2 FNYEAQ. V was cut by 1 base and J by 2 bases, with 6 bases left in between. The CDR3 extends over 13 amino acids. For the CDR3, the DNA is TGTGCCAGCAGCTTAGAGGTGGCCTACGAGCAGTACTTC. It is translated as CASSLEVAYEQYF. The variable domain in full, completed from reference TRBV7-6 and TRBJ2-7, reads GAGVSQSPRYKVTKRGQDVALRCDPISGHVSLYWYRQALGQGPEFLTYFNYEAQQDKSGLPNDRFSAERPEGSISTLTIQRTEQRDSAMYRCASSLEVAYEQYFGPGTRLTVT.

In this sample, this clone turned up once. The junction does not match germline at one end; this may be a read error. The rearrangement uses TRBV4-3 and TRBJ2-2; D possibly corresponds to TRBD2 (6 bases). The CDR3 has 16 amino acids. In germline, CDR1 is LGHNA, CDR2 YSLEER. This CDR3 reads CASSQEEGWNPGELFF. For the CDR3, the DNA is TGCGCCAGCAGCCAAGAGGAGGGTTGGAACCCCGGGGAGCTGTTTTTT.

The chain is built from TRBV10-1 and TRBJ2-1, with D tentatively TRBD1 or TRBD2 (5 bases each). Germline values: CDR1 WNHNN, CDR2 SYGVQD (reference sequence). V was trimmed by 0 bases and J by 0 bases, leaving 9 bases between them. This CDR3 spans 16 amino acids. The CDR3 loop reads CASSESWGSSYNEQFF. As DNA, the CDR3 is TGCGCCAGCAGTGAGTCTTGGGGGAGCTCCTACAATGAGCAGTTCTTC.

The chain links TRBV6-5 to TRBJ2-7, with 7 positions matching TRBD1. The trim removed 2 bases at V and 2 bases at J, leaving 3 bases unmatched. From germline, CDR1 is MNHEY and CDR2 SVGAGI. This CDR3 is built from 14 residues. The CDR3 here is CASSYGRGTYEQYF. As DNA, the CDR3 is TGTGCCAGCAGTTACGGCAGGGGGACCTACGAGCAGTACTTC.

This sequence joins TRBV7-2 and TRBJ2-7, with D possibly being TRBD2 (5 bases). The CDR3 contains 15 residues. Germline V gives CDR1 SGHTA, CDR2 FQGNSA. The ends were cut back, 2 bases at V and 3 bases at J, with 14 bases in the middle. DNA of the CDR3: TGTGCCAGCAGCTTACGTTGGACGGGGAACTACGAGCAGTACTTC. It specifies CASSLRWTGNYEQYF.

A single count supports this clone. The CDR3 bases are TGTGCCAGCGGGAGGGGGAGGGTCAATGAGCAGTTCTTC. It yields the protein CASGRGRVNEQFF. V and J are TRBV27 and TRBJ2-1; D is possibly TRBD2 (7 bases). The CDR3 sequence is 13 residues long. Trimming removed 8 bases at V and 6 bases at J, with 14 bases between. Germline V gene data show CDR1 as MNHEY and CDR2 as SMNVEV (reference sequence).

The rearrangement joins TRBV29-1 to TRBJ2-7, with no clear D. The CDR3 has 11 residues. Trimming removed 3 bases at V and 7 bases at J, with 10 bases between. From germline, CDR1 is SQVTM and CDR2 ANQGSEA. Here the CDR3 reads CSVEGHSEQYF. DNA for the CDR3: TGCAGCGTTGAGGGTCACTCTGAGCAGTACTTC.

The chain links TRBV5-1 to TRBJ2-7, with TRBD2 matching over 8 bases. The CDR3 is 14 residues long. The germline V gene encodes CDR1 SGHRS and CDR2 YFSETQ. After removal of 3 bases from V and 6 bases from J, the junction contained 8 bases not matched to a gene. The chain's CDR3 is CASSSGGLGGEQYF. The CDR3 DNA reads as TGCGCCAGCAGCTCTGGGGGACTAGGAGGCGAGCAGTACTTC.

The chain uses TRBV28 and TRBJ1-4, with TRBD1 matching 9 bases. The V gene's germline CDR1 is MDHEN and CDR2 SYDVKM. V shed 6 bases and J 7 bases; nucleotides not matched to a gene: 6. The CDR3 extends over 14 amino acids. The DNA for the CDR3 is TGTGCCAGCAGGATCACAGGGGGCGGTGAAAAACTGTTTTTT. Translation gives CASRITGGGEKLFF.

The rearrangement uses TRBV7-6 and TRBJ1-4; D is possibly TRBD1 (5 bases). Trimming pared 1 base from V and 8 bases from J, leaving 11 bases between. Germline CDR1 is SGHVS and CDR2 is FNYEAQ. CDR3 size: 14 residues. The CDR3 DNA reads TGTGCCAGCAGCTTAGATCAGGGAGCGGAAAAACTGTTTTTT. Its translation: CASSLDQGAEKLFF. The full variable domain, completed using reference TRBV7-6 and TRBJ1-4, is GAGVSQSPRYKVTKRGQDVALRCDPISGHVSLYWYRQALGQGPEFLTYFNYEAQQDKSGLPNDRFSAERPEGSISTLTIQRTEQRDSAMYRCASSLDQGAEKLFFGSGTQLSVL.

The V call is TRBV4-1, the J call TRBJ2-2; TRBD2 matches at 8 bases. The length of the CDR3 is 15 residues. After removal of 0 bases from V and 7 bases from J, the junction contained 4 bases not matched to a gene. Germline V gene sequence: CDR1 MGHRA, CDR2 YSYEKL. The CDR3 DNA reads TGCGCCAGCAGCCAAGATAGCGGGGCTGGCGGGGAGCTGTTTTTT. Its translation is CASSQDSGAGGELFF.

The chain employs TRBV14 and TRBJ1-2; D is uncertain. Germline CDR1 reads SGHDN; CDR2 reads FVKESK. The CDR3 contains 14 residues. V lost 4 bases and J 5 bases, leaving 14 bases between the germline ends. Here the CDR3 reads CASSPRGQGYGYTF. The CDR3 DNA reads TGTGCCAGCAGCCCCCGAGGGCAAGGGTATGGCTACACCTTC. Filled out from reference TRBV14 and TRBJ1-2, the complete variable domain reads EAGVTQFPSHSVIEKGQTVTLRCDPISGHDNLYWYRRVMGKEIKFLLHFVKESKQDESGMPNNRFLAERTGGTYSTLKVQPAELEDSGVYFCASSPRGQGYGYTFGSGTRLTVV.

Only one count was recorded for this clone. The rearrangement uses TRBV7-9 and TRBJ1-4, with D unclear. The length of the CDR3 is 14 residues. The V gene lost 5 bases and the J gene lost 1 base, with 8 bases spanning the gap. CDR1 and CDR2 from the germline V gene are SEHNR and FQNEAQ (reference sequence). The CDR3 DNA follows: TGTGCCAGCAGCAACAGCCTAACTAATGAAAAACTGTTTTTT. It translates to CASSNSLTNEKLFF.

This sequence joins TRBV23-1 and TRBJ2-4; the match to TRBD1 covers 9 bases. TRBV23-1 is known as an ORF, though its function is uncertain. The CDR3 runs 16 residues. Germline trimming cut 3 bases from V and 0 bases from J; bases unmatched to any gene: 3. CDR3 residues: CASSHGQGRAKNIQYF. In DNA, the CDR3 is TGCGCCAGCAGTCACGGACAGGGGCGAGCCAAAAACATTCAGTACTTC.

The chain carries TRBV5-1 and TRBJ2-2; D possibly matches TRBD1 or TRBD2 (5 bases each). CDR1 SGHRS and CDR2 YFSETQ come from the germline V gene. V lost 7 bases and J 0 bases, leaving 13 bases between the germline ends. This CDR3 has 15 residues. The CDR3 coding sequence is TGCGCCAGCGGAGACGGGACCCCGAACACCGGGGAGCTGTTTTTT. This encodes CASGDGTPNTGELFF.

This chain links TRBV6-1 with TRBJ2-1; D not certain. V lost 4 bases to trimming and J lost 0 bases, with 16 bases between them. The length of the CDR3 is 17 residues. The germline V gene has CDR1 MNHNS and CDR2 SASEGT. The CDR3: CASSAHEQEFSYNEQFF. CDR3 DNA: TGTGCCAGCAGTGCCCACGAGCAGGAGTTCTCCTACAATGAGCAGTTCTTC.

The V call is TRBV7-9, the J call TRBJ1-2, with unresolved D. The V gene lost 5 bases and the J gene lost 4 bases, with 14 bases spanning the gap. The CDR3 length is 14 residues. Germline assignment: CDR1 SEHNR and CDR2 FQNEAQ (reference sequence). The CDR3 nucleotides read TGTGCCAGCAGCCCTTCCGAAGTCACCTATGGCTACACCTTC. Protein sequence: CASSPSEVTYGYTF.

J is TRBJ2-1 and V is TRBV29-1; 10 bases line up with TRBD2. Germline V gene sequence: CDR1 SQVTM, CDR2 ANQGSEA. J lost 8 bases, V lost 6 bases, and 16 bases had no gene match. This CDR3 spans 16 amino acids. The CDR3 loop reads CSVQGTLAGAFYEQFF. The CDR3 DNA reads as TGCAGCGTCCAAGGAACGCTAGCGGGAGCGTTCTATGAGCAGTTCTTC.

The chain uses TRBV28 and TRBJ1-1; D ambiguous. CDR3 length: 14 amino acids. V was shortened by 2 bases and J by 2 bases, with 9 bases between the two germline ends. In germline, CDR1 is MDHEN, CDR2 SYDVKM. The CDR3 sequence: CASSLTGINTEAFF. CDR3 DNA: TGTGCCAGCAGTTTAACTGGGATAAACACTGAAGCTTTCTTT.

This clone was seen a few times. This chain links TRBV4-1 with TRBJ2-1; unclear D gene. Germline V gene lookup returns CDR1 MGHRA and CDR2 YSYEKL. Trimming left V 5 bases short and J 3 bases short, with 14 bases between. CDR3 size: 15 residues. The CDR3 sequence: CASSVGPANYNEQFF. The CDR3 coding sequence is TGCGCCAGCAGCGTCGGACCAGCCAACTACAATGAGCAGTTCTTC.

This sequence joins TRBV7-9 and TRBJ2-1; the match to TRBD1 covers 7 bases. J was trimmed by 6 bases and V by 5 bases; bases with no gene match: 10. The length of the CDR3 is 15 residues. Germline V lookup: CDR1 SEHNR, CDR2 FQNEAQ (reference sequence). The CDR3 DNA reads TGTGCCAGCAGCCCGCGAGACAGGGTAGGCAATGAGCAGTTCTTC. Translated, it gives CASSPRDRVGNEQFF.

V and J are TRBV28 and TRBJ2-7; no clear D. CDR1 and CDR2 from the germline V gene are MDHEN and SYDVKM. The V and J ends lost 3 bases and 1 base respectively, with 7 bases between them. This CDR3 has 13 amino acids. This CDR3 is CASSFGESYEQYF. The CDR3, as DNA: TGTGCCAGCAGTTTTGGGGAATCCTACGAGCAGTACTTC.

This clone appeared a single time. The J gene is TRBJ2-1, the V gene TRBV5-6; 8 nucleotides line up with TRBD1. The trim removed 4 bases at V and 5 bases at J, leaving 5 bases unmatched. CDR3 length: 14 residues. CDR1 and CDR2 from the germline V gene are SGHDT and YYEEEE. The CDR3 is CASSQGAGNNEQFF. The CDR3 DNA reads TGTGCCAGCAGCCAGGGGGCGGGTAACAATGAGCAGTTCTTC.

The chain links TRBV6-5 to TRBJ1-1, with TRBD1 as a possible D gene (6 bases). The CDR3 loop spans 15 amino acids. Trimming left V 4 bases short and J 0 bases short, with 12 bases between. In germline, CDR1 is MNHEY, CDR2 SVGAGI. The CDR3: CASSLTQGLNTEAFF. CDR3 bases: TGTGCCAGCAGTTTGACACAGGGATTGAACACTGAAGCTTTCTTT.

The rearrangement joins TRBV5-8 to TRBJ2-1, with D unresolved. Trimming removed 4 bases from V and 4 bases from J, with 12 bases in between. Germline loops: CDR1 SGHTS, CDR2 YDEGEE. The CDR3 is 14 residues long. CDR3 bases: TGTGCCAGCAGCGGAGAAGCTCAATACAATGAGCAGTTCTTC. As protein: CASSGEAQYNEQFF. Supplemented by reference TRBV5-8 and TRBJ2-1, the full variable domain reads EAGVTQSPTHLIKTRGQQATLRCSPISGHTSVYWYQQALGLGLQFLLWYDEGEERNRGNFPPRFSGRQFPNYSSELNVNALELEDSALYLCASSGEAQYNEQFFGPGTRLTVL.

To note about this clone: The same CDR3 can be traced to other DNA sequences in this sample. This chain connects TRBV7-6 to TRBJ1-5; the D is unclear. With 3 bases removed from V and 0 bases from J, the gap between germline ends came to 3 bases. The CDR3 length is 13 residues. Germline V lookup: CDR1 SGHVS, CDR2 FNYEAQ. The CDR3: CASSLDSNQPQHF. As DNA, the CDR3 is TGTGCCAGCAGCTTGGATAGCAATCAGCCCCAGCATTTT.

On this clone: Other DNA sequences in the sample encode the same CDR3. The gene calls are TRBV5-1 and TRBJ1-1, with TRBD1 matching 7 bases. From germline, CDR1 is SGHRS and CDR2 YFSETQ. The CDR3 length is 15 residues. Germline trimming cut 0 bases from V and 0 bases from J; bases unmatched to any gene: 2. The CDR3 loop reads CASSLGQGMNTEAFF. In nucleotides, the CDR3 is TGCGCCAGCAGCTTGGGACAGGGAATGAACACTGAAGCTTTCTTT.

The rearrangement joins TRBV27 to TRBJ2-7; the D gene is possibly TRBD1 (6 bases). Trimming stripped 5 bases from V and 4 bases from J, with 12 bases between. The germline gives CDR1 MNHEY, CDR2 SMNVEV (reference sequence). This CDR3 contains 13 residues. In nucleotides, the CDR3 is TGTGCCAGCAGTCAGGGGATTACGTACGAGCAGTACTTC. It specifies CASSQGITYEQYF.

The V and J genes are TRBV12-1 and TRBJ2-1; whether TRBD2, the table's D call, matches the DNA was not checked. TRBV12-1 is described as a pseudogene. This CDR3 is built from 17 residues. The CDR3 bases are TGTGCCAGCAGCTTCGAGACAACTAGCGGGAGCTACAATGAGCAGTTCTTC. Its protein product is CASSFETTSGSYNEQFF.